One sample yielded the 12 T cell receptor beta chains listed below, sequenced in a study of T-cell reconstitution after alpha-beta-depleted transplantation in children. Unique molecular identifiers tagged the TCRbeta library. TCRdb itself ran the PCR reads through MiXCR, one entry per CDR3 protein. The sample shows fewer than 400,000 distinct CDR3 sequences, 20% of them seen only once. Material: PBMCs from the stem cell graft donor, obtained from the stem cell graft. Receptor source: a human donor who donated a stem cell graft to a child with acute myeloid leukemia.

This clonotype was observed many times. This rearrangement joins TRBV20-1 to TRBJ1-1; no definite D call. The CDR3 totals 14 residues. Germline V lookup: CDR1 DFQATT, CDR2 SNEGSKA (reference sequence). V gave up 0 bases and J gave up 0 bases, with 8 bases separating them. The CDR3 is CSARDEVMNTEAFF. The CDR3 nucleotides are TGCAGTGCTAGAGATGAGGTCATGAACACTGAAGCTTTCTTT.

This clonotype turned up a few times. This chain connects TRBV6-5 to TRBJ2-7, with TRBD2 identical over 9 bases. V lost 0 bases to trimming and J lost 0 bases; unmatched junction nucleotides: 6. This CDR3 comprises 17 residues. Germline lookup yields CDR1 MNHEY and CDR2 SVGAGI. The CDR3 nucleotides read TGTGCCAGCAGTTACTCTGGGCTAGCGGGGACCTCCTACGAGCAGTACTTC. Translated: CASSYSGLAGTSYEQYF.

The CDR3 DNA reads TGTGCCAGCAGTAGGGGCACTTCTGCGGGTTACGAGCAGTACTTC. Encoded protein: CASSRGTSAGYEQYF. The rearrangement uses TRBV25-1 and TRBJ2-7, with D perhaps matching TRBD1 or TRBD2 (5 bases each). This CDR3 has 15 amino acids. The germline V and J ends were trimmed by 5 bases and 4 bases, with 18 bases remaining between them. Germline CDR1 reads MGHDK; CDR2 reads SYGVNS.

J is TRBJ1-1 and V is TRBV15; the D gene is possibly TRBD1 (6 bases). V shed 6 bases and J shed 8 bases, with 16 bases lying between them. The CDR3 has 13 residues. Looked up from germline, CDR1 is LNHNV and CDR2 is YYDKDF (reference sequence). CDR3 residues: CATRLTLGTEAFF. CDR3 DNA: TGTGCCACCAGATTAACCCTAGGGACAGAAGCTTTCTTT.

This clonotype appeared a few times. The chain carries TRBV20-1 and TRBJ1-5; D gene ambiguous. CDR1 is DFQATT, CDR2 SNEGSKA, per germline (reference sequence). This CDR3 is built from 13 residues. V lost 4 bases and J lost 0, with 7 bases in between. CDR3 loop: CSAKGYSNQPQHF. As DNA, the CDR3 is TGCAGTGCTAAGGGATATAGCAATCAGCCCCAGCATTTT.

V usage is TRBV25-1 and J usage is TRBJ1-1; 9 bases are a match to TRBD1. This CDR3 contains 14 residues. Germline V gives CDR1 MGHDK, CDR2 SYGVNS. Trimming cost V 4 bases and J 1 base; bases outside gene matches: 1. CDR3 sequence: CASSGDRANTEAFF. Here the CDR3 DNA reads TGTGCCAGCAGTGGGGACAGGGCGAACACTGAAGCTTTCTTT.

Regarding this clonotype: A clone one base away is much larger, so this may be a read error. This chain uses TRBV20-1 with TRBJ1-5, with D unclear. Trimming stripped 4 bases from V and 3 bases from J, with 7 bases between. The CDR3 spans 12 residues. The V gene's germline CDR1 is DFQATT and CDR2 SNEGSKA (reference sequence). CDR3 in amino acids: CSAILHNQPQHF. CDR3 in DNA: TGCAGTGCTATTCTTCACAATCAGCCCCAGCATTTT.

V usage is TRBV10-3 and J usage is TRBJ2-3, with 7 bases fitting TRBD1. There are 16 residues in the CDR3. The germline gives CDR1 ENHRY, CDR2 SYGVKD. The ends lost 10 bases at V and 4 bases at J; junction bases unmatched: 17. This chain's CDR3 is CATQGVELPGPDTQYF. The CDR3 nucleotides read TGTGCCACCCAGGGGGTAGAACTCCCGGGGCCAGATACGCAGTATTTT.

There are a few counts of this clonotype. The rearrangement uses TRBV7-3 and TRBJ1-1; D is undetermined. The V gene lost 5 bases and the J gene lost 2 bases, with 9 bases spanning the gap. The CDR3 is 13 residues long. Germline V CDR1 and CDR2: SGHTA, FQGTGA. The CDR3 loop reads CASSTNANTEAFF. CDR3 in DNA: TGTGCCAGCAGCACCAACGCAAACACTGAAGCTTTCTTT. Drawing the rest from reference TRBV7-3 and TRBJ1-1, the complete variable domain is GAGVSQTPSNKVTEKGKYVELRCDPISGHTALYWYRQSLGQGPEFLIYFQGTGAADDSGLPNDRFFAVRPEGSVSTLKIQRTERGDSAVYLCASSTNANTEAFFGQGTRLTVV.

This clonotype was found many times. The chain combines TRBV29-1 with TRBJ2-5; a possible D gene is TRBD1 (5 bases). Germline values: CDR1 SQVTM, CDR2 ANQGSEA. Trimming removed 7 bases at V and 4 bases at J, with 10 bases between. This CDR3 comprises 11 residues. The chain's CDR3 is CSADTPETQYF. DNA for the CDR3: TGCAGCGCGGACACGCCAGAGACCCAGTACTTC.

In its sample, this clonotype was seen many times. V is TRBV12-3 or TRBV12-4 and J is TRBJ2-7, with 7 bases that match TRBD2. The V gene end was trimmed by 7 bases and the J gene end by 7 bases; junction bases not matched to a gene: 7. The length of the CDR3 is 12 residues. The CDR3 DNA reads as TGTGCCAGCACCAGGGAGGGGAGAGAGCAGTACTTC. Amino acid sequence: CASTREGREQYF.

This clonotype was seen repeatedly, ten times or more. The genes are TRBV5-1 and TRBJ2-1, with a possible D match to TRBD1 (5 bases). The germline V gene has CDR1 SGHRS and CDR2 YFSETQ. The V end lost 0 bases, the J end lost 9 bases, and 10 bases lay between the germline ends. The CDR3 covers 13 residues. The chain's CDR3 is CASSLVGASEQFF. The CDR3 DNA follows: TGCGCCAGCAGCTTGGTTGGGGCCAGTGAGCAGTTCTTC.